This T cell receptor (beta chain) is drawn from a study of blood T cells in healthy people across ages. This clonotype turned up a few times. The authors ran a second PCR of roughly 6 to 11 cycles using a sample-barcoded 5' primer and a J-beta primer mix. TCRdb reprocessed the 5' RACE reads with MiXCR, giving one entry per CDR3 protein. The data show more than 800,000 distinct CDR3 sequences, under 45% seen once. The sample comprised blood. The sequence was obtained from a woman between 55 and 75 years old in good health.

Here the CDR3 reads CASSLDLGEETQYF. CDR3 DNA sequence: TGTGCCAGCAGCTTAGATCTGGGGGAGGAGACCCAGTACTTC. The gene calls are TRBV7-9 and TRBJ2-5; D is possibly TRBD1 or TRBD2 (5 bases each). Trimming pared 1 base from V and 5 bases from J, leaving 11 bases between. Germline CDR1 is SEHNR and CDR2 is FQNEAQ (reference sequence). The CDR3 runs 14 residues.